The 2 T cell receptor beta chains below were found in one sample sequenced in a study of cytomegalovirus exposure and HLA in healthy donors. A multiplex PCR was run with 60 Vbeta primers and 13 Jbeta primers. Clones were sequenced by immunoSEQ multiplex PCR, and TCRdb holds only the in-frame ones, with some missing. The table lists about 190,000 clones. Sequencing input: PBMCs. These receptors were obtained from a young man in good health and CMV-seronegative.

The rearrangement links TRBV7-2 to TRBJ1-1, with D hard to call. Germline V lookup: CDR1 SGHTA, CDR2 FQGNSA. V dropped 7 bases and J dropped 1 base, with 7 bases sitting between them. CDR3 length: 12 amino acids. The CDR3 sequence: CASNRENTEAFF. As DNA, the CDR3 is TGTGCCAGCAACCGGGAGAACACTGAAGCTTTCTTT.

The V call is TRBV19, the J call TRBJ2-7; a possible D gene is TRBD1 (5 bases). The V end was cut by 4 bases, the J end by 1 base, with 14 bases between. Per germline, CDR1 LNHDA and CDR2 SQIVND (reference sequence). This CDR3 region has 15 residues. CDR3 sequence (DNA): TGTGCCAGTAGTAACCAGGGTAGTGGTTCCTACGAGCAGTACTTC. Translating it yields CASSNQGSGSYEQYF.